This T cell receptor beta chain originates from a study of technical replicates of blood from several donors. Generated by immunoSEQ multiplex PCR, the TCRdb table keeps only in-frame clones and is missing some. The sample lists approximately 75,000 clones, approximately 97% occurring once. The CDR3 covers 15 residues. V shed 8 bases and J shed 4 bases, with 20 bases lying between them. Germline V CDR1 and CDR2: MNHEY, SVGAGI. This sequence originates from a human donor in good health. Sequencing was performed on T cells isolated from PBMCs. The chain combines TRBV6-5 with TRBJ1-1; D perhaps matches TRBD1 (6 bases). CDR3 DNA sequence: TGTGCCAGCTGCAATACAGGCAGGGGTTGCACTGAAGCTTTCTTT. Protein product: CASCNTGRGCTEAFF.